The present entry profiles one T cell receptor (beta chain) with its context. The ends were cut back, 0 bases at V and 2 bases at J, with 8 bases in the middle. The CDR3 extends over 15 amino acids. CDR1 is SGHRS, CDR2 YFSETQ, per germline. Time point denoted: peripheral blood 6 weeks after treatment start. Only in-frame clones appear in the TCRdb table, and some are missing; sequencing was by immunoSEQ multiplex PCR. This sample has about 25,000 clones, with about four fifths found just once. The data derive from a study of PD-L1 blockade in urothelial cancer. The overall study: Blood gave a median about 150,000 T cells.

The chain carries TRBV5-1 and TRBJ2-2; no reliable D call. The sample in question was PBMCs, obtained around atezolizumab (anti-PD-L1) treatment. This receptor was obtained from a man aged 65 to 79 with urothelial cancer. The CDR3 region is CASSLDQANTGELFF. In DNA, the CDR3 is TGCGCCAGCAGCTTGGATCAGGCCAACACCGGGGAGCTGTTTTTT.